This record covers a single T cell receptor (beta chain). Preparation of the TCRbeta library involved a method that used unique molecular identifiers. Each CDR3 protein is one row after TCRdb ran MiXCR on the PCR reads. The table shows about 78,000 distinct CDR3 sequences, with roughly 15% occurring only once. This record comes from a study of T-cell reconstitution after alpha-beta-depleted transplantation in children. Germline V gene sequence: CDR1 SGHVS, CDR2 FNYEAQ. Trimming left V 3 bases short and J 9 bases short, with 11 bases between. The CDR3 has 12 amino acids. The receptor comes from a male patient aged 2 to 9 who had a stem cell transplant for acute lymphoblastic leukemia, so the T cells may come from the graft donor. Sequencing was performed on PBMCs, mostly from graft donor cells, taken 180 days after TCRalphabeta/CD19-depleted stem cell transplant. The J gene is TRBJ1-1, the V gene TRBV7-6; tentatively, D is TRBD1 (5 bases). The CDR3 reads CASSFGQGKAFF. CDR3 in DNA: TGTGCCAGCAGCTTCGGGCAGGGAAAAGCTTTCTTT.